The 13 T cell receptor beta chains in this list originate from one sample, sequenced in a study of blood T cell repertoires in COVID-19 (dated by TCRdb to 2020 to 2022). Receptor libraries were prepared by the immunoSEQ multiplex PCR assay. Drawn from immuneACCESS, this table holds only the in-frame rearrangements with V and J called that TCRdb kept. Clones are partly lost; checked studies trace under half to an unresolved V gene and leave the rest unexplained. The sample has approximately 170,000 clones on record, approximately 85% of them singletons. The top ten clonotypes cover 9% of the sample. The sample comprised PBMCs or T cells enriched from blood (not recorded which). Source of these receptors: a woman aged 18-29 years who had recovered from COVID-19.

CDR3: CASSLVWLTANYEQYF. CDR3 nucleotides: TGTGCCAGCAGCTTGGTTTGGCTGACTGCGAACTACGAGCAGTACTTC. J is TRBJ2-7 and V is TRBV5-8; D remains ambiguous. CDR3 length: 16 residues. Trimming took off 0 bases at V and 3 bases at J, with 16 bases between the two ends. Germline CDR1 and CDR2: SGHTS and YDEGEE. Complete variable domain (other parts from reference TRBV5-8 and TRBJ2-7): EAGVTQSPTHLIKTRGQQATLRCSPISGHTSVYWYQQALGLGLQFLLWYDEGEERNRGNFPPRFSGRQFPNYSSELNVNALELEDSALYLCASSLVWLTANYEQYFGPGTRLTVT.

DNA for the CDR3: TGTGCCAGAAGCCGGACTAGCGGGGTGACCTACAATGAGCAGTTCTTC. This codes for CARSRTSGVTYNEQFF. The V and J genes are TRBV5-3 and TRBJ2-1; TRBD2 matches at 12 bases. TRBV5-3 is reported as an ORF; its role is uncertain. CDR3 size: 16 residues. After removal of 4 bases from V and 2 bases from J, the junction contained 4 bases not matched to a gene.

The J gene is TRBJ1-2, the V gene TRBV6-5; TRBD1 is a possible D gene (5 bases). The CDR3 length is 12 residues. Per germline, CDR1 MNHEY and CDR2 SVGAGI. The germline V and J ends were trimmed by 6 bases and 5 bases, with 10 bases remaining between them. CDR3 loop: CASSLAGYGYTF. The DNA for the CDR3 is TGTGCCAGCAGCCTTGCAGGGTATGGCTACACCTTC.

The chain is built from TRBV28 and TRBJ2-7, with 9 bases matching TRBD2. V lost 2 bases, J lost 0 bases, and 2 bases stayed unmatched. There are 15 residues in the CDR3. The germline gives CDR1 MDHEN, CDR2 SYDVKM. CDR3 sequence (DNA): TGTGCCAGCAGTTTAGTGACTAGCGGCTCCTACGAGCAGTACTTC. It translates to CASSLVTSGSYEQYF.

The rearrangement joins TRBV28 to TRBJ2-3; a weak D match, TRBD1 (5 bases). V lost 7 bases and J 15 bases, leaving 29 bases between the germline ends. CDR1 is MDHEN, CDR2 SYDVKM, per germline. There are 15 residues in the CDR3. The CDR3 sequence: CASTLTGSLPIHPYF. CDR3 bases: TGTGCCAGCACCCTTACAGGATCCCTCCCAATCCATCCATATTTT.

The chain uses TRBV15 and TRBJ1-1, with 10 bases aligning to TRBD1. Germline values: CDR1 LNHNV, CDR2 YYDKDF (reference sequence). The CDR3 totals 19 residues. J was trimmed by 1 base and V by 0 bases; bases with no gene match: 11. The CDR3 here is CATSRDRKGQGMGNTEAFF. CDR3 DNA: TGTGCCACCAGCAGAGATAGAAAGGGACAGGGGATGGGGAACACTGAAGCTTTCTTT.

Only one count was recorded for this clone. This chain uses TRBV30 with TRBJ1-6; 11 bases line up with TRBD1. The CDR3 loop spans 17 amino acids. Germline trimming cut 2 bases from V and 7 bases from J; bases unmatched to any gene: 10. The germline V gene has CDR1 GTSNPN and CDR2 SVGIG (reference sequence). Here the CDR3 DNA reads TGTGCCTGGAGTACCATAGGGTGGGACAGGGGGAATTCACCCCTCCACTTT. Encoded protein: CAWSTIGWDRGNSPLHF. Drawing the rest from reference TRBV30 and TRBJ1-6, the complete variable domain is SQTIHQWPATLVQPVGSPLSLECTVEGTSNPNLYWYRQAAGRGLQLLFYSVGIGQISSEVPQNLSASRPQDRQFILSSKKLLLSDSGFYLCAWSTIGWDRGNSPLHFGNGTRLTVT.

The CDR3 is CSVVAGGRDTQYF. CDR3 DNA: TGCAGCGTTGTGGCGGGGGGCCGGGATACGCAGTATTTT. The chain recombines TRBV29-1 with TRBJ2-3, with 8 nucleotides matching TRBD2. Germline V gene data show CDR1 as SQVTM and CDR2 as ANQGSEA. The length of the CDR3 is 13 residues. V was pared by 4 bases and J by 6 bases, with 6 bases of the junction left unmatched.

This clone has just one count. The chain joins TRBV4-1 to TRBJ2-1, with 7 bases lining up with TRBD1. CDR1 and CDR2 (germline): MGHRA, YSYEKL. The J segment lost 2 bases and the V segment lost 0 bases, leaving 1 base of the junction unmatched. The CDR3 covers 15 residues. CDR3 loop: CASSQDQGAYNEQFF. CDR3 in DNA: TGCGCCAGCAGCCAAGACCAGGGGGCCTACAATGAGCAGTTCTTC.

The chain employs TRBV7-9 and TRBJ2-7; 10 nucleotides line up with TRBD2. V dropped 8 bases and J dropped 2; count of bases not matched to a gene: 3. Germline V CDR1 and CDR2: SEHNR, FQNEAQ (reference sequence). This CDR3 region has 13 residues. CDR3 protein: CASGTSAAYEQYF. The DNA for the CDR3 is TGTGCCAGCGGGACTAGCGCGGCCTACGAGCAGTACTTC.

J is TRBJ2-7 and V is TRBV6-5; 12 nucleotides line up with TRBD2. The CDR3 runs 16 residues. Losses at the gene ends were 2 bases for V and 5 bases for J; bases not matched to a gene: 7. From germline, CDR1 is MNHEY and CDR2 SVGAGI. This chain's CDR3 is CASSYLLAGGIHEQYF. The CDR3 DNA is TGTGCCAGCAGTTACCTACTAGCGGGAGGTATCCACGAGCAGTACTTC.

The J gene is TRBJ1-1, the V gene TRBV7-8, with a tentative D call TRBD1 (6 bases). Trimming removed 5 bases at V and 4 bases at J, with 26 bases between. The CDR3 spans 18 residues. CDR1 is SGHVS and CDR2 is FQNEAQ in the germline V gene. The CDR3 nucleotides read TGTGCCAGCAGCCTTCAAATCCCGTCAAAAACAGGGAGCACTGAAGCTTTCTTT. It translates to CASSLQIPSKTGSTEAFF.

This chain links TRBV19 with TRBJ1-2, with 9 nucleotides matching TRBD1. Germline CDR1 and CDR2: LNHDA and SQIVND (reference sequence). CDR3 size: 16 residues. V trimming: 3 bases; J trimming: 4 bases; junction bases outside the gene matches: 9. In DNA, the CDR3 is TGTGCCAGTAGTATCCCCGGGACAGGGTTATTCTATGGCTACACCTTC. It yields the protein CASSIPGTGLFYGYTF.